These T cell receptor beta chains were read from a single sample in a study of cytomegalovirus exposure and HLA in healthy donors. Here immunoSEQ multiplex PCR was the method, and the copy in TCRdb shows in-frame clones only, minus some. The repertoire holds around 130,000 clones, with approximately 80% as singletons. The sequenced sample was PBMCs. The receptors shown here come from a boy between 2 and 15 years old in good health and CMV-seronegative. CDR3s include the opening cysteine and the closing phenylalanine or tryptophan. The D gene is left open where the match is weak. Size tells how often a clone was seen (once, few, many) or the class of an expanded clone, and some rows leave it out.

J gene | V gene | CDR3 length | D gene | clone size | CDR3 protein | CDR3 DNA
TRBJ2-3 | TRBV7-5 | 16 | - | - | CARSSGKGSYTDTQYF | TGTGCCAGAAGCTCAGGGAAGGGGTCATACACAGATACGCAGTATTTT
TRBJ1-1 | TRBV7-6 | 14 | - | - | CASSPGPGGTEAFF | TGTGCCAGCAGCCCCGGCCCCGGCGGGACTGAAGCTTTCTTT
TRBJ2-3 | TRBV30 | 15 | - | - | CAWSSRGGGTDTQYF | TGTGCCTGGAGTAGCCGCGGGGGCGGCACAGATACGCAGTATTTT
TRBJ1-2 | TRBV28 | 12 | - | - | CASSFLGSGYTF | TGTGCCAGCAGTTTTTTGGGGAGCGGCTACACCTTC
TRBJ2-3 | TRBV6-4 | 15 | TRBD2 | - | CASSEAGGPTDTQYF | TGTGCCAGCAGTGAAGCGGGGGGCCCCACAGATACGCAGTATTTT
TRBJ2-1 | TRBV7-8 | 12 | TRBD1 | - | CASSPGGPTQFF | TGTGCCAGCAGCCCAGGGGGCCCGACACAGTTCTTC
TRBJ1-1 | TRBV27 | 15 | TRBD1 | - | CASSLSQGLNTEAFF | TGTGCCAGCAGTTTATCACAGGGGTTGAACACTGAAGCTTTCTTT
TRBJ2-2 | TRBV5-1 | 13 | - | - | CASSLLNTGELFF | TGCGCCAGCAGCTTGCTCAACACCGGGGAGCTGTTTTTT
TRBJ2-6 | TRBV4-3 | 16 | - | few | CASSQDLGAGANVLTF | TGCGCCAGCAGCCAAGATCTAGGGGCCGGGGCCAACGTCCTGACTTTC
TRBJ1-1 | TRBV19 | 15 | - | - | CASTPARIPNTEAFF | TGTGCCAGTACCCCGGCGCGGATTCCGAACACTGAAGCTTTCTTT
TRBJ1-6 | TRBV7-3 | 15 | TRBD1 | - | CASSLRGQGNSPLHF | TGTGCCAGCAGCTTAAGGGGACAGGGGAATTCACCCCTCCACTTT
TRBJ2-1 | TRBV9 | 15 | TRBD1 | - | CASSVLGTGGNEQFF | TGTGCCAGCAGCGTACTCGGGACAGGGGGCAATGAGCAGTTCTTC
TRBJ2-5 | TRBV15 | 14 | - | - | CATSRAEEAETQYF | TGTGCCACCAGCAGAGCTGAAGAGGCGGAGACCCAGTACTTC
TRBJ1-1 | TRBV10-3 | 14 | - | few | CAISLSEGFSEAFF | TGTGCCATCAGTTTGTCAGAGGGTTTTTCTGAAGCTTTCTTT
TRBJ2-2 | TRBV5-6 | 18 | - | - | CASSSPSHLDSPHGELFF | TGTGCCAGCAGCTCCCCCTCCCACCTCGACAGTCCCCACGGGGAGCTGTTTTTT
TRBJ2-1 | TRBV7-3 | 15 | - | - | CASSRGYSGNNEQFF | TGTGCCAGCAGCAGGGGATATAGCGGAAACAATGAGCAGTTCTTC
TRBJ2-3 | TRBV7-2 | 15 | TRBD2 | - | CASSLAGGPGDTQYF | TGTGCCAGCAGCTTGGCGGGGGGGCCGGGGGATACGCAGTATTTT
TRBJ2-2 | TRBV7-9 | 15 | TRBD2 | - | CASSAGTTHTGELFF | TGTGCCAGCAGCGCAGGGACTACCCACACCGGGGAGCTGTTTTTT
TRBJ1-1 | TRBV19 | 15 | - | - | CASSITGTPNTEAFF | TGTGCCAGTAGTATCACCGGGACACCGAACACTGAAGCTTTCTTT
TRBJ1-2 | TRBV6-5 | 14 | TRBD1 | - | CASSSTGGARGYTF | TGTGCCAGCAGTTCCACAGGGGGCGCACGGGGCTACACCTTC
TRBJ2-2 | TRBV2 | 15 | - | - | CASSERSKYTGELFF | TGTGCCAGCAGTGAAAGGAGCAAGTACACCGGGGAGCTGTTTTTT
TRBJ2-7 | TRBV7-6 | 14 | TRBD2 | - | CASEGRGGVYEQYF | TGTGCCAGCGAGGGGCGGGGGGGAGTCTACGAGCAGTACTTC
TRBJ2-3 | TRBV6-6 | 16 | TRBD2 | - | CASSPGLARSTDTQYF | TGTGCCAGCAGTCCGGGACTAGCGAGAAGCACAGATACGCAGTATTTT
TRBJ2-7 | TRBV7-9 | 16 | - | once | CASSWYRDGGVYEQYF | TGTGCCAGCAGCTGGTACCGGGACGGAGGGGTCTACGAGCAGTACTTC
TRBJ1-2 | TRBV6-5 | 12 | - | - | CASSLSDSGYTF | TGTGCCAGCAGTCTATCAGACAGTGGCTACACCTTC
TRBJ2-1 | TRBV5-4 | 15 | TRBD1 | few | CASSWGQGGYNEQFF | TGTGCCAGCAGCTGGGGACAGGGAGGATACAATGAGCAGTTCTTC
TRBJ1-5 | TRBV4-1 | 19 | TRBD1 | - | CASSQDPGRQGRGNQPQHF | TGCGCCAGCAGCCAAGATCCTGGTAGACAGGGGAGAGGAAATCAGCCCCAGCATTTT
TRBJ2-3 | TRBV27 | 15 | - | - | CASSQKSGLTDTQYF | TGTGCCAGCAGCCAAAAAAGCGGGCTCACAGATACGCAGTATTTT
TRBJ2-4 | TRBV11-2 | 15 | TRBD1 | - | CASSLIFDRVDIQYF | TGTGCCAGCAGCTTAATTTTTGACAGGGTGGACATTCAGTACTTC
TRBJ2-6 | TRBV19 | 15 | TRBD1 | - | CASSKGASGANVLTF | TGTGCCAGTAGCAAGGGGGCATCTGGGGCCAACGTCCTGACTTTC
TRBJ2-7 | TRBV19 | 14 | TRBD1 | - | CATTPGQGAYEQYF | TGTGCCACCACCCCGGGACAGGGGGCCTACGAGCAGTACTTC
TRBJ1-5 | TRBV5-8 | 14 | - | - | CASSFGPINQPQHF | TGTGCCAGCAGCTTTGGGCCTATTAATCAGCCCCAGCATTTT
TRBJ1-4 | TRBV5-6 | 17 | - | once | CASSQRGGRSFNEKLFF | TGTGCCAGCAGCCAGAGGGGGGGACGGAGCTTCAATGAAAAACTGTTTTTT
TRBJ1-2 | TRBV30 | 14 | - | - | CAWSEGPGAGGYTF | TGTGCCTGGAGTGAGGGCCCAGGGGCGGGTGGCTACACCTTC
TRBJ2-1 | TRBV7-6 | 16 | TRBD2 | - | CASSLVYGRAGNEQFF | TGTGCCAGCAGCTTAGTGTACGGGAGGGCCGGCAATGAGCAGTTCTTC
TRBJ1-5 | TRBV15 | 15 | - | - | CATSRDGRDNQPQHF | TGTGCCACCAGCAGAGATGGCAGGGACAATCAGCCCCAGCATTTT
TRBJ1-6 | TRBV5-6 | 15 | - | - | CASSLTNKDNSPLHF | TGTGCCAGCAGCTTGACTAACAAGGATAATTCACCCCTCCACTTT
TRBJ2-3 | TRBV19 | 15 | TRBD2 | - | CASSYGLAGPDTQYF | TGTGCCAGTAGTTACGGACTAGCGGGACCCGATACGCAGTATTTT
TRBJ1-1 | TRBV7-6 | 12 | - | few | CASSLVRGEAFF | TGTGCCAGCAGCTTAGTTCGGGGTGAAGCTTTCTTT
TRBJ1-1 | TRBV14 | 17 | - | - | CASSQYTLRTPNTEAFF | TGTGCCAGCAGCCAATATACCCTCCGGACACCGAACACTGAAGCTTTCTTT
TRBJ2-7 | TRBV5-1 | 13 | TRBD2 | - | CASSPIAGYEQYF | TGCGCCAGCAGCCCGATAGCGGGCTACGAGCAGTACTTC
TRBJ2-3 | TRBV18 | 13 | TRBD1 | - | CACRQGADYTQYF | TGTGCCTGCAGACAGGGGGCTGATTATACGCAGTATTTT